This TCR beta chain was recovered during a study of brain T cells in children with intractable seizures (dated by TCRdb to the early 2020s). With regard to the full study: Resected brain tissue from 45 to 60 pediatric epilepsy surgery cases was first screened for immune gene transcripts using a NanoString immunology panel. About 65% of the 12 selected surgery cases also had pre-surgery blood sequenced, which left four cases with brain tissue only.

Reading the label with the study, this specimen's time point is: resected brain tissue, or blood drawn just prior to surgery. Surgery cases with the highest brain T cell transcript signatures were selected for TCR beta chain sequencing of brain tissue and, where available, blood. Before surgery, patients had received at least one anti-epileptic drug. TCR-sequenced patients were children with drug-resistant epilepsy due to tuberous sclerosis complex, focal cortical dysplasia, Rasmussen encephalitis or hemimegalencephaly. The Monarch genomic DNA purification kit was used to extract bulk genomic DNA from unsorted brain tissue and whole blood. The immunoSEQ assay was applied to genomic DNA to generate the TCR beta chain sequences. The study's processing was this. Any CDR3 sequence that did not begin with the conserved framework cysteine at position 104 was removed by hand. To get clonality, the normalized Shannon's Diversity Index was subtracted from one, giving values from 0 (maximal diversity) to 1 (oligoclonal). Chi-squared comparison-of-proportions tests assessed whether the same CDR3 differed in frequency between samples, such as brain versus blood. Public clonotypes were identified through searches of immuneACCESS, and similarity to known antiviral clonotypes was evaluated with the VDJdb browser. TCRdb provides this immuneACCESS table in a form limited to in-frame rearrangements. Some clones are lacking; in checked studies, under half of them reflect an unresolved V gene, and why the rest are absent is not known. V, J and clone size were drawn from that table, and D and trimming were deduced from the DNA. In all, the sample holds around 70,000 clones, and about 92% of those were seen once. The ten largest clonotypes hold around 1.6% of the sample.

Concerning this clone itself: Its antigen has not been determined. No base quality information exists; no much larger clone differs at one position.

The paper as a whole reports these results and caveats: Because sequencing depth was different between pre-surgery and post-surgery blood, clones absent from the pre-surgery sample may reflect undersampling. Viral specificity was inferred solely from CDR3 sequence similarity, and the HCMV serostatus of the patients was not known.

The sequence derives from a boy in the first two years of life with tuberous sclerosis and intractable seizures. The specimen comprised peripheral blood, sampled at surgery.

The CDR3 region has the sequence CASSQRDNTDTQYF. The nucleotides read TGTGCCAGCAGCCAAAGGGACAACACAGATACGCAGTATTTT. The V gene is TRBV4-2 and the J gene is TRBJ2-3; the D region possibly corresponds to TRBD1 (6 bases align). There are 14 amino acids in the CDR3, from cysteine to phenylalanine inclusive. Only the CDR3 portion is preserved as DNA: 42 bases, with reading frame beginning at the first base. Trimming takes 2 bases from V and 2 bases from J, and the germline ends sit 8 bases apart. CDR1 and CDR2, per the germline V gene, are LGHNA and YNFKEQ.